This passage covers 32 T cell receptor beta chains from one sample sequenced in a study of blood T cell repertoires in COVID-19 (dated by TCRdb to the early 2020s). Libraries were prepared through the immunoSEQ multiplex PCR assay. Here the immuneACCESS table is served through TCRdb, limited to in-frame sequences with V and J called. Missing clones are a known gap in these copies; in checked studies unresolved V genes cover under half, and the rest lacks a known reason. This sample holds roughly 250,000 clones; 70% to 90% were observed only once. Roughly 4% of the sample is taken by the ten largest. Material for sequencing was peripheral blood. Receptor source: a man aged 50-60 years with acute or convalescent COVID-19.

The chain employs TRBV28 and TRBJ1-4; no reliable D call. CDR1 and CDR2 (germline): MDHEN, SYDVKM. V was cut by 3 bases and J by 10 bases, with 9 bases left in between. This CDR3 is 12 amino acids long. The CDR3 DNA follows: TGTGCCAGCAGTTTGCGGGTGGGAAAACTGTTTTTT. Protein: CASSLRVGKLFF.

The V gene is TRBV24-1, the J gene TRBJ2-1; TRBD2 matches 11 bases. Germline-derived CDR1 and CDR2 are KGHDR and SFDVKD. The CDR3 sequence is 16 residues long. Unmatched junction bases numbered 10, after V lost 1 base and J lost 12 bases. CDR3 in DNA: TGTGCCACCAGTGATTTTGGGACTAGCGGCTTACTTTGGCAGTTCTTC. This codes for CATSDFGTSGLLWQFF.

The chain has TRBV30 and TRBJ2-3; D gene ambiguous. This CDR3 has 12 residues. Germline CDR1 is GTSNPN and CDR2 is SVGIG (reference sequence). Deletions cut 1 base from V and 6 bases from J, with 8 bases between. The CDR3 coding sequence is TGTGCCTGGAGTGAGACCAGGGATACGCAGTATTTT. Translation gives CAWSETRDTQYF.

The CDR3, as DNA: TGTGCCAGCAGCTCGGACAGGGCCTCCTACGAGCAGTACTTC. It encodes CASSSDRASYEQYF. The chain is built from TRBV5-8 and TRBJ2-7, with 8 bases that match TRBD1. The germline V gene has CDR1 SGHTS and CDR2 YDEGEE. CDR3 size: 14 residues. With 3 bases clipped from V and 0 bases from J, the junction kept 2 bases outside the gene matches.

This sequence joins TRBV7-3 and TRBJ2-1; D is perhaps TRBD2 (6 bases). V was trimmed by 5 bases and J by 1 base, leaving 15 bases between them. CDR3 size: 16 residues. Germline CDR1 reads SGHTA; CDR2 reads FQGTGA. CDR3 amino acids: CASSTRRAESYNEQFF. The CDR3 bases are TGTGCCAGCAGCACCAGGAGGGCAGAATCCTACAATGAGCAGTTCTTC.

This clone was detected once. This chain's CDR3 is CASKLDRVGTEAFF. The CDR3 DNA is TGTGCCAGCAAATTAGACAGGGTTGGCACTGAAGCTTTCTTT. The chain has TRBV7-3 and TRBJ1-1; 7 bases line up with TRBD1. Trimming took 7 bases from V and 4 from J; bases not matched to a gene: 9. The CDR3 runs 14 residues. In germline, CDR1 is SGHTA, CDR2 FQGTGA.

In DNA, the CDR3 is TGTGCCAGTAGTTTACTAGCGGGGGGCACAGATACGCAGTATTTT. Amino acids: CASSLLAGGTDTQYF. The J gene is TRBJ2-3, the V gene TRBV19; the match to TRBD2 covers 11 bases. V dropped 5 bases and J dropped 1; count of bases not matched to a gene: 2. Germline lookup yields CDR1 LNHDA and CDR2 SQIVND (reference sequence). The CDR3 has 15 residues.

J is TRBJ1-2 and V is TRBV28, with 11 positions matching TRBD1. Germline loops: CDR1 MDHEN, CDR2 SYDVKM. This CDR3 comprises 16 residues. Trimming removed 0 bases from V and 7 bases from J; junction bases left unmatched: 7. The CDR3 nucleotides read TGTGCCAGCAGTTTATGGGACAGGGGGCGCCTCGGTGGCTACACCTTC. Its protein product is CASSLWDRGRLGGYTF.

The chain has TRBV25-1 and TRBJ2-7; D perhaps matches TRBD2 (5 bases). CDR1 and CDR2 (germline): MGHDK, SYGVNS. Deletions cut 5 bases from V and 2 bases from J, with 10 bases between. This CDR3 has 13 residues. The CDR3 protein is CASSPDLTYEQYF. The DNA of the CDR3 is TGTGCCAGCAGTCCGGACTTAACCTACGAGCAGTACTTC.

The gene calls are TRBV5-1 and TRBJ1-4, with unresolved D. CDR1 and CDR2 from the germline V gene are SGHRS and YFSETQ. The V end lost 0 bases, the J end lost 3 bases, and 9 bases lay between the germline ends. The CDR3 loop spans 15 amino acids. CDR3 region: CASSLVGSANEKLFF. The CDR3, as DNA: TGCGCCAGCAGCTTGGTCGGCAGCGCTAATGAAAAACTGTTTTTT.

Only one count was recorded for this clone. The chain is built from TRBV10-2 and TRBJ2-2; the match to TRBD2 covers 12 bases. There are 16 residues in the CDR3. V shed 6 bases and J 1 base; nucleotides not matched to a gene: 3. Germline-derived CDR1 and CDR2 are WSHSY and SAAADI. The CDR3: CASRKLAGGNTGELFF. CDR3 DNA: TGCGCCAGCAGAAAACTAGCGGGGGGGAACACCGGGGAGCTGTTTTTT.

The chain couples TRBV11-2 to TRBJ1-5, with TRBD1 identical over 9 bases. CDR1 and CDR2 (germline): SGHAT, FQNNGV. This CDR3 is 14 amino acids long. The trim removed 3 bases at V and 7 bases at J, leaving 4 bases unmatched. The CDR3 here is CASSLTGGLQPQHF. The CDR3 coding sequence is TGTGCCAGCAGCTTGACAGGGGGGCTACAGCCCCAGCATTTT.

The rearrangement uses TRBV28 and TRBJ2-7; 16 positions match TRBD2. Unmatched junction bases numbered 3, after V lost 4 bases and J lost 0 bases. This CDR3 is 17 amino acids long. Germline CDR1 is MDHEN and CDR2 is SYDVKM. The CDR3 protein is CASSWGLAGGSSYEQYF. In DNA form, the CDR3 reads TGTGCCAGCAGTTGGGGACTAGCGGGAGGGAGCTCCTACGAGCAGTACTTC.

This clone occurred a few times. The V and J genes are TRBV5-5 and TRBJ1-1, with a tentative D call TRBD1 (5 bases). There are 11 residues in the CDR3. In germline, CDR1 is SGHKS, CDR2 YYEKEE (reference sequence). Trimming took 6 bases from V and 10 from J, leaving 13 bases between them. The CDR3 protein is CASNLRDGAFF. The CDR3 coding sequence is TGTGCCAGCAACCTGCGGGACGGAGCTTTCTTT.

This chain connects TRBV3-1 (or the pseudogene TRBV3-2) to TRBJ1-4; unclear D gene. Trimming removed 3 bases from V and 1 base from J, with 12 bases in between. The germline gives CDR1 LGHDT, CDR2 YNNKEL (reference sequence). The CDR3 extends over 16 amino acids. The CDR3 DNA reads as TGTGCCAGCAGCCACGGTCACGAGGAAACTAATGAAAAACTGTTTTTT. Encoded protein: CASSHGHEETNEKLFF.

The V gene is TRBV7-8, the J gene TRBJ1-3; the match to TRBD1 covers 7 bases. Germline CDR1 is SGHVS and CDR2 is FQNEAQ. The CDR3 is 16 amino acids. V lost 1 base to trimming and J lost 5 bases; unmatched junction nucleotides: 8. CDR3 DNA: TGTGCCAGCAGCTTAGATTCAGGGGGACCCAGAAACACCATATATTTT. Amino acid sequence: CASSLDSGGPRNTIYF.

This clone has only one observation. CDR3 protein: CASSYARVEDTQYF. CDR3 DNA: TGTGCCAGCAGTTACGCCAGGGTAGAAGATACGCAGTATTTT. The chain recombines TRBV6-5 with TRBJ2-3; D may be TRBD1 (5 bases). Germline V gives CDR1 MNHEY, CDR2 SVGAGI. V was trimmed by 2 bases and J by 5 bases, leaving 11 bases between them. The CDR3 extends over 14 amino acids.

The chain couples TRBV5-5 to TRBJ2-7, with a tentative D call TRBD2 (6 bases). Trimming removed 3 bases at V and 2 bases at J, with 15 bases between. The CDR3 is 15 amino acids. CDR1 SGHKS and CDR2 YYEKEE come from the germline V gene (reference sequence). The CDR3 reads CASSWTLEGTYEQYF. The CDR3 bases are TGTGCCAGCAGCTGGACCCTGGAGGGTACCTACGAGCAGTACTTC.

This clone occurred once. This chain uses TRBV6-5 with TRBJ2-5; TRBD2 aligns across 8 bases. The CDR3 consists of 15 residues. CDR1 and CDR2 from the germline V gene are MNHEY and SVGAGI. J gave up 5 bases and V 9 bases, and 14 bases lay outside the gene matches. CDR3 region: CASHIEAGAGETQYF. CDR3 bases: TGTGCCAGTCACATAGAAGCGGGAGCAGGTGAGACCCAGTACTTC.

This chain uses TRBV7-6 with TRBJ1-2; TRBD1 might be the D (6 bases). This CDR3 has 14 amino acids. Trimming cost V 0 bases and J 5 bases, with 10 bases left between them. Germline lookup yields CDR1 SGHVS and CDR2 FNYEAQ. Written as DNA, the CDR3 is TGTGCCAGCAGCTTAGCTCCAGGGGAGTATGGCTACACCTTC. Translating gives CASSLAPGEYGYTF.

CDR3 bases: TGTGCCAGCAGCTGGGGACAGGGGGCAGGATCACCCCTCCACTTT. It translates to CASSWGQGAGSPLHF. The chain has TRBV5-6 and TRBJ1-6, with 12 nucleotides matching TRBD1. The CDR3 extends over 15 amino acids. CDR1 and CDR2 (germline): SGHDT, YYEEEE. With 3 bases clipped from V and 10 bases from J, the junction kept 5 bases outside the gene matches.

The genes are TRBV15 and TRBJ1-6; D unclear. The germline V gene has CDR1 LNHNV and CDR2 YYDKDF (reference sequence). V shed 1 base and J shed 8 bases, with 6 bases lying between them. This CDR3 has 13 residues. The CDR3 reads CATSRVRDSPLHF. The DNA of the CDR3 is TGTGCCACCAGCAGAGTCCGGGATTCACCCCTCCACTTT.

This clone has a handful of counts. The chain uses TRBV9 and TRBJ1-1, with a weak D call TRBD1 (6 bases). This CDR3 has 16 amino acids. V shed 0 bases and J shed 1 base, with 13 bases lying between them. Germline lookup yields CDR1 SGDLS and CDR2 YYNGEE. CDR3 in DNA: TGTGCCAGCAGCGTAGAACAGGGAAGGGGGAACACTGAAGCTTTCTTT. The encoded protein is CASSVEQGRGNTEAFF.

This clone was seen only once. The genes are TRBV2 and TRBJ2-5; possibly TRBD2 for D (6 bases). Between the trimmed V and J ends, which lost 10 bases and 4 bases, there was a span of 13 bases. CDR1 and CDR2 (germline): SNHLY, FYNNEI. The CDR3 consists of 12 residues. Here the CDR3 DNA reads TGTGCCATGTCTAGCGAGGTAGAGACCCAGTACTTC. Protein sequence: CAMSSEVETQYF.

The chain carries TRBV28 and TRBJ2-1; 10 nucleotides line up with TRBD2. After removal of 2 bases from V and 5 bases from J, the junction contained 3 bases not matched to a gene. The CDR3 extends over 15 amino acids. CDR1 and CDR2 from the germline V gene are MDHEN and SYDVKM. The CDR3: CASSLTAGGDNEQFF. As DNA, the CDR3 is TGTGCCAGCAGTTTAACAGCGGGGGGGGACAATGAGCAGTTCTTC.

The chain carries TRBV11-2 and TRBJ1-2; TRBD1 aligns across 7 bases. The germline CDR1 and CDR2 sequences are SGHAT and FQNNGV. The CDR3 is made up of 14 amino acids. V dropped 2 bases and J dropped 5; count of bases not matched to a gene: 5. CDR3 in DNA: TGTGCCAGCAGCTTAACGTCAGGGGGGTATGGCTACACCTTC. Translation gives CASSLTSGGYGYTF.

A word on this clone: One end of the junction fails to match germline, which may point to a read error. CDR3: CASSPVGGADTEAFF. The CDR3 nucleotides are TGTGCTAGCAGCCCGGTCGGGGGTGCGGACACTGAAGCTTTCTTT. V usage is TRBV7-7 and J usage is TRBJ1-1; D may be TRBD1 (5 bases). Looked up from germline, CDR1 is SSHAT and CDR2 is FNYEAQ (reference sequence). This CDR3 spans 15 amino acids.

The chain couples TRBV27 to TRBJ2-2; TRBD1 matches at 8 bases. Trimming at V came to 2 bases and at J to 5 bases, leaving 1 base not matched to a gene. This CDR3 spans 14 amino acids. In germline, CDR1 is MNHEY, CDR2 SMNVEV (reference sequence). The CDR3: CASSLQGATGELFF. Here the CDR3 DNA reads TGTGCCAGCAGTTTACAGGGGGCGACCGGGGAGCTGTTTTTT.

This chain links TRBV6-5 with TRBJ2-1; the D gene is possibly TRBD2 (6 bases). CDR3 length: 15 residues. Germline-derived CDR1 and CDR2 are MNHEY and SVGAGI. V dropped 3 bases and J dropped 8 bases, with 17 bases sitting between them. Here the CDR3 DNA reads TGTGCCAGCAGTTATGGCGGGATCTTGGGCGATGAGCAGTTCTTC. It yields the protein CASSYGGILGDEQFF.

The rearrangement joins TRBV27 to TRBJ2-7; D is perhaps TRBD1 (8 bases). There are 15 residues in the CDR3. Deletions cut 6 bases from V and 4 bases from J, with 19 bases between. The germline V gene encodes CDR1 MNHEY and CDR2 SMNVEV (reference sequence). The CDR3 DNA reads TGTGCCAGCAGGAGCGGGACAGGTCTCCTTTACGAGCAGTACTTC. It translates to CASRSGTGLLYEQYF.

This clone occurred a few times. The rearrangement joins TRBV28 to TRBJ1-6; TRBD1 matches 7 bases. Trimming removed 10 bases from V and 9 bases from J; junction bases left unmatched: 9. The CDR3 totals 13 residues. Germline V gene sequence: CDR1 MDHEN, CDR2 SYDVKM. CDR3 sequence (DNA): TGTGCCACCGGTGGGACAGAGGGTTCACCCCTCCACTTT. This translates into CATGGTEGSPLHF.

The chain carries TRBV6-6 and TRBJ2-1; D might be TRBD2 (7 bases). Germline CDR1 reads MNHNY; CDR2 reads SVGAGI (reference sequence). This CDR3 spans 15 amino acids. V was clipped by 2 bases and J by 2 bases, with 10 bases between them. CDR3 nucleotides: TGTGCCAGCAGTTACGAGGGGGGGGCCTACAATGAGCAGTTCTTC. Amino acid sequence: CASSYEGGAYNEQFF.